The entry below gives a single T cell receptor beta chain sequence along with its context. The entry originates in a study of blood T cell repertoires in COVID-19. The wider study: The United States, Italy and Spain supplied acute and convalescent COVID-19 samples. PBMCs, B-cell-depleted T cells, or T cells provided the cDNA or gDNA that made up the material.

CDR1 SQVTM and CDR2 ANQGSEA come from the germline V gene. There are 16 residues in the CDR3. V was shortened by 4 bases and J by 5 bases, with 23 bases between the two germline ends. As handled by the study authors: Estimation of nucleated cell counts was performed using reference gene primer amplification. Only in-frame clones appear in the TCRdb table, and some are missing; sequencing was by immunoSEQ multiplex PCR. V and J calls and clone size come straight from that table; D and trimming were deduced from the DNA. The sample includes about 58,000 clones, 85% to 90% of them seen just once. V gene TRBV29-1 combines with J gene TRBJ1-1; tentative D call: TRBD1 (6 bases). The sequence was collected from a man in his fifties or sixties with acute or convalescent COVID-19. What was sequenced was peripheral blood. This chain's CDR3 is CSVVPASGGARTEAFF. As DNA, the CDR3 is TGCAGCGTTGTCCCTGCATCCGGGGGGGCGAGGACTGAAGCTTTCTTT.